Listed here is a single TCR beta chain. What it binds is not known. The assay was immunoSEQ multiplex PCR, and TCRdb's table has in-frame clones only and misses some. The table has tens of thousands of clones, around 83% seen once. The record originates from a study of T cells in narcolepsy. Turning to the study itself: Healthy controls were enrolled alongside patients with narcolepsy type 1 or type 2.

Whole-study results and caveats: Comparing one patient's CSF and blood CD4+ clonotypes highlighted HCRT- and TRIB2-specific autoreactive clonotypes.

The TCR was taken from a human donor in good health. The sequenced material came from memory (CD45RA-) CD4+ T cells from blood.

The CDR3 sequence: CASSIRASYGYTF. DNA of the CDR3: TGTGCCAGCAGCATTCGGGCCTCCTATGGCTACACCTTC. V and J are TRBV6-5 and TRBJ1-2; no reliable D call. CDR3 length equals 13 residues. Germline V lookup: CDR1 MNHEY, CDR2 SVGAGI. The V end lost 6 bases, the J end lost 4 bases, and 12 bases lay between the germline ends.